This is a list of T cell receptor beta chains from one sample in a study of T-cell memory formation after mild COVID-19. TCRdb re-analysed the 5' RACE reads in MiXCR, keeping a single row per CDR3 protein. The sample yields about 560,000 distinct CDR3 sequences, 20% to 25% seen once. Sequencing input: PBMCs or a T cell subset sorted from them (not recorded which). These receptors were collected from an adult woman who had mild COVID-19 (a few samples of this study predate the infection). Cell type and time point are not known. CDR3s include the opening cysteine and the closing phenylalanine or tryptophan.

j_gene: TRBJ2-7; v_gene: TRBV6-2/TRBV6-3; CDR3aa: CASSRGIYEQYF
j_gene: TRBJ2-2; v_gene: TRBV5-1; CDR3aa: CASSPLGPLNTGELFF
j_gene: TRBJ1-2; v_gene: TRBV7-8; CDR3aa: CASSLTFGPWGYTF
j_gene: TRBJ1-2; v_gene: TRBV5-4; CDR3aa: CASSFGDRDNYGYTF
j_gene: TRBJ2-1; v_gene: TRBV6-5; CDR3aa: CASSYGLTHNEQFF
j_gene: TRBJ1-6; v_gene: TRBV7-8; CDR3aa: CASSLTGQGVSPLHF
j_gene: TRBJ2-7; v_gene: TRBV12-3/TRBV12-4; CDR3aa: CASSLFRRNEQYF
j_gene: TRBJ1-2; v_gene: TRBV29-1; CDR3aa: CSVEDGQTSYYGYTF
j_gene: TRBJ1-2; v_gene: TRBV3-1; CDR3aa: CASSLTLSGYNYGYTF
j_gene: TRBJ2-5; v_gene: TRBV18; CDR3aa: CASSPPMGQSETQYF
j_gene: TRBJ2-1; v_gene: TRBV20-1; CDR3aa: CSARGTLAGTYNEQFF
j_gene: TRBJ1-4; v_gene: TRBV12-3/TRBV12-4; CDR3aa: CASSPPPGDKLFF
j_gene: TRBJ1-1; v_gene: TRBV12-3/TRBV12-4; CDR3aa: CASSLTGAVNTEAFF
j_gene: TRBJ2-3; v_gene: TRBV3-1; CDR3aa: CASSQSLAGSADTQYF
j_gene: TRBJ2-1; v_gene: TRBV6-5; CDR3aa: CASSYTGGTYNEQFF
j_gene: TRBJ2-2; v_gene: TRBV7-6; CDR3aa: CASSPAPIAGVVGELFF
j_gene: TRBJ2-1; v_gene: TRBV20-1; CDR3aa: CSARGRAPSYNEQFF
j_gene: TRBJ1-1; v_gene: TRBV20-1; CDR3aa: CSARRQDTEAFF
j_gene: TRBJ2-7; v_gene: TRBV15; CDR3aa: CATSREGQGVDEQYF
j_gene: TRBJ2-1; v_gene: TRBV29-1; CDR3aa: CSVEAGRVSYNEQFF
j_gene: TRBJ1-1; v_gene: TRBV27; CDR3aa: CASLGGWDTEAFF
j_gene: TRBJ1-1; v_gene: TRBV30; CDR3aa: CAWSVGMENTEAFF
j_gene: TRBJ2-1; v_gene: TRBV5-6; CDR3aa: CASSFGTGVNEQFF
j_gene: TRBJ2-1; v_gene: TRBV24-1; CDR3aa: CATRESSGAYNEQFF
j_gene: TRBJ1-1; v_gene: TRBV27; CDR3aa: CASSSYRGRGHTEAFF
j_gene: TRBJ2-3; v_gene: TRBV27; CDR3aa: CASSQRSGKGTDTQYF
j_gene: TRBJ1-1; v_gene: TRBV20-1; CDR3aa: CSAREQGVRGTEAFF
j_gene: TRBJ1-1; v_gene: TRBV15; CDR3aa: CATAYPGLNTEAFF
j_gene: TRBJ2-1; v_gene: TRBV15; CDR3aa: CATTTSEEYGNEQFF
j_gene: TRBJ2-1; v_gene: TRBV9; CDR3aa: CASSAGTHPDNEQFF
j_gene: TRBJ2-1; v_gene: TRBV5-6; CDR3aa: CASSLWQFEQFF
j_gene: TRBJ2-3; v_gene: TRBV18; CDR3aa: CASSPLPIRGSTDTQYF
j_gene: TRBJ2-3; v_gene: TRBV6-1; CDR3aa: CASSERRGTDTQYF
j_gene: TRBJ1-1; v_gene: TRBV27; CDR3aa: CAISFLAGTNENTEAFF
j_gene: TRBJ1-1; v_gene: TRBV7-9; CDR3aa: CASSPPGPGIGTEAFF
j_gene: TRBJ2-1; v_gene: TRBV7-6; CDR3aa: CASSLIDSGRYNEQFF
j_gene: TRBJ2-5; v_gene: TRBV7-2; CDR3aa: CASSLGTQRETQYF
j_gene: TRBJ1-1; v_gene: TRBV25-1; CDR3aa: CASSERAGSEAFF
j_gene: TRBJ2-1; v_gene: TRBV6-5; CDR3aa: CASSLGLEKQFF
j_gene: TRBJ2-1; v_gene: TRBV24-1; CDR3aa: CATSDPTTASSPDYNEQFF
j_gene: TRBJ1-5; v_gene: TRBV3-1; CDR3aa: CASSQVGGQAQPQHF
j_gene: TRBJ2-2; v_gene: TRBV7-2; CDR3aa: CASSLDRLRTGELFF
j_gene: TRBJ2-5; v_gene: TRBV19; CDR3aa: CASSPKSVGQGETQYF
j_gene: TRBJ2-1; v_gene: TRBV6-4; CDR3aa: CASSDRRGRVGQFF
j_gene: TRBJ2-7; v_gene: TRBV11-3; CDR3aa: CASSLDGREGDNEQYF
j_gene: TRBJ2-3; v_gene: TRBV5-6; CDR3aa: CASSSWGLTGATSDTQYF
j_gene: TRBJ1-5; v_gene: TRBV6-2/TRBV6-3; CDR3aa: CASSYEQNYQPQHF
j_gene: TRBJ2-3; v_gene: TRBV12-3/TRBV12-4; CDR3aa: CASSLRRSGGGTDTQYF
j_gene: TRBJ2-5; v_gene: TRBV6-1; CDR3aa: CASSTGGGETQYF
j_gene: TRBJ1-1; v_gene: TRBV5-1; CDR3aa: CASRAGVMNTEAFF
j_gene: TRBJ2-1; v_gene: TRBV12-3/TRBV12-4; CDR3aa: CASSSQKGLAGVHEQFF
j_gene: TRBJ2-7; v_gene: TRBV4-1; CDR3aa: CASSHLGQPYEQYF
j_gene: TRBJ2-5; v_gene: TRBV29-1; CDR3aa: CSVYISGTSSPRLQETQYF
j_gene: TRBJ2-1; v_gene: TRBV12-3/TRBV12-4; CDR3aa: CASSTTWHEQFF
j_gene: TRBJ2-3; v_gene: TRBV9; CDR3aa: CASSVDGYTDTQYF
j_gene: TRBJ1-6; v_gene: TRBV7-6; CDR3aa: CASSLGPGEDSPLHF
j_gene: TRBJ2-5; v_gene: TRBV4-2; CDR3aa: CASSPFVDRQETQYF